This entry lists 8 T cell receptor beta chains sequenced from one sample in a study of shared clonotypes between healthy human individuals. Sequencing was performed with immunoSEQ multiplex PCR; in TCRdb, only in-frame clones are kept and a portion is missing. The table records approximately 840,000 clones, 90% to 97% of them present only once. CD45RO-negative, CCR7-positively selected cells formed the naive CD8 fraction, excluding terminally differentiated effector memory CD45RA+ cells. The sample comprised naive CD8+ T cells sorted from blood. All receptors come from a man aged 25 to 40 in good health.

CDR3: CASSESARIWTDTQYF. In DNA, the CDR3 is TGCGCCAGCAGTGAGTCGGCCAGGATATGGACAGATACGCAGTATTTT. This sequence joins TRBV10-1 and TRBJ2-3, with D hard to call. Germline values: CDR1 WNHNN, CDR2 SYGVQD (reference sequence). This CDR3 has 16 residues. Trimming pared 0 bases from V and 3 bases from J, leaving 13 bases between.

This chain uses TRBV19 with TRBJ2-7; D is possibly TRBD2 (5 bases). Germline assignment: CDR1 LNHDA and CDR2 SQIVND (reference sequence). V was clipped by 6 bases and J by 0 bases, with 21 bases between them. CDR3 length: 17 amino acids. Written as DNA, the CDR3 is TGTGCCAGTAGCCTGGCTGGGGAGATGGGGAACTCCTACGAGCAGTACTTC. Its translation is CASSLAGEMGNSYEQYF.

CDR3: CASSLVGGRPLSYEQYF. The CDR3 DNA is TGTGCCAGCAGTTTAGTGGGCGGGAGACCCCTCTCCTACGAGCAGTACTTC. The chain employs TRBV27 and TRBJ2-7, with 7 bases aligning to TRBD2. V lost 2 bases and J lost 0; bases outside the gene matches: 10. The length of the CDR3 is 17 residues. Germline CDR1 and CDR2: MNHEY and SMNVEV (reference sequence).

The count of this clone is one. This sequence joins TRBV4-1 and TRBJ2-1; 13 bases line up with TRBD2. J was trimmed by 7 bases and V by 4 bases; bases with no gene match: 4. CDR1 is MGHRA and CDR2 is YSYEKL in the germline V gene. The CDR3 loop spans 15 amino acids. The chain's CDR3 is CASSRTSGSQNEQFF. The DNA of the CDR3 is TGCGCCAGCAGCCGGACTAGCGGGAGTCAGAATGAGCAGTTCTTC.

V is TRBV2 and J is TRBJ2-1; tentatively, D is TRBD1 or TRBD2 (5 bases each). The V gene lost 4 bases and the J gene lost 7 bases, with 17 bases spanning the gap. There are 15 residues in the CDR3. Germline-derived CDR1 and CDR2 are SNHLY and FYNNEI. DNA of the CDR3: TGTGCCAGCAGTGGGGACGGACGCAGGTATAATGAGCAGTTCTTC. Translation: CASSGDGRRYNEQFF.

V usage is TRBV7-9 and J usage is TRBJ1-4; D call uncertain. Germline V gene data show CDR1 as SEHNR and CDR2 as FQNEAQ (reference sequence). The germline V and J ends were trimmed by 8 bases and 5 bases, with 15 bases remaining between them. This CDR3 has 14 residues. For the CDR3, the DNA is TGTGCCAGCTCGTCGTCACAGACGAATGAAAAACTGTTTTTT. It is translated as CASSSSQTNEKLFF. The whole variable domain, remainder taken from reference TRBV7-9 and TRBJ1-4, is DTGVSQNPRHKITKRGQNVTFRCDPISEHNRLYWYRQTLGQGPEFLTYFQNEAQLEKSRLLSDRFSAERPKGSFSTLEIQRTEQGDSAMYLCASSSSQTNEKLFFGSGTQLSVL.

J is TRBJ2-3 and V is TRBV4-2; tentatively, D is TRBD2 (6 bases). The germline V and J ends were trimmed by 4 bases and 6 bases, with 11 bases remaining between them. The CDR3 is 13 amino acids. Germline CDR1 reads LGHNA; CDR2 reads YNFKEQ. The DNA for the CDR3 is TGTGCCAGCAGCCGGGCGGGGTGGGATACGCAGTATTTT. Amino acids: CASSRAGWDTQYF.

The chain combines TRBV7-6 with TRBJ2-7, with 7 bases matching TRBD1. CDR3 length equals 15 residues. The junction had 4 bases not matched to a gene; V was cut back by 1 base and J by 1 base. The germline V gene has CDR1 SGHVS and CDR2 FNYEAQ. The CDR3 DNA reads TGTGCCAGCAGCTTAGTGACAGGGTGGTCCTACGAGCAGTACTTC. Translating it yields CASSLVTGWSYEQYF.